This TCR beta chain derives from a study of CD8 T cells in ankylosing spondylitis. TCRdb processed the 5' RACE reads anew with MiXCR; each CDR3 protein has one entry. The sample holds about 400,000 distinct CDR3 sequences, 20% to 25% seen once. Per the germline V gene, CDR1 is SGHDN and CDR2 is FVKESK. V lost 4 bases, J lost 3 bases, and 19 bases lay in between. The CDR3 totals 16 residues. V is TRBV14 and J is TRBJ2-7; possibly TRBD2 for D (5 bases). The specimen was blood, either unsorted or a sorted T cell fraction (not recorded which). The origin of this receptor is a male donor with ankylosing spondylitis or in good health (not recorded which). The CDR3: CASSPRRHGKGYEQYF. In DNA, the CDR3 is TGTGCCAGCAGCCCTCGGCGACACGGGAAGGGCTACGAGCAGTACTTC.